The clone carrying this T cell receptor (beta chain) has a handful of counts. Its matching antigen is unknown. The data belong to a study of T cell responses to AZD1222 COVID-19 vaccine. Overall study findings and caveats: Nearly half of the spike-specific TCRs reportedly recognize variant regions that carry no mutations. Donors were mostly white British, more females; clonal diversity possibly underestimated.

The CDR3 contains 12 residues. The germline gives CDR1 SEHNR, CDR2 FQNEAQ (reference sequence). Trimming shortened V by 4 bases and J by 0 bases, and 1 base separated the two germline ends. The data were produced by immunoSEQ multiplex PCR, yet TCRdb's version contains in-frame clones alone and is incomplete. The sample holds around 120,000 clones; around 85% are singletons and the top ten take roughly 2.6%. This specimen was peripheral blood, taken on day 0 of AZD1222 vaccination. The source is an adult in good health. The chain links TRBV7-9 to TRBJ1-3; no clear D gene. CDR3 in amino acids: CASSYSGNTIYF. CDR3 coding DNA: TGTGCCAGCAGCTACTCTGGAAACACCATATATTTT.